This passage covers 27 T cell receptor beta chains from one sample sequenced in a study of T cells in Graves' hyperthyroidism and ophthalmopathy. The CDR3 regions of TCR beta were amplified from RNA transcripts. First-round RT-PCR with HTBI primers amplified the TCR CDR3 region. Each CDR3 protein gets one entry after TCRdb re-called the multiplex PCR reads with MiXCR. The sample gives more than 500,000 distinct CDR3 sequences, 15% to 20% of which show up once; less than 4.5% is in the top ten. Input material: blood. These receptors originate from a woman aged 25 to 39 with Graves' hyperthyroidism.

The chain is built from TRBV27 and TRBJ1-1; tentatively, D is TRBD1 (6 bases). V was shortened by 5 bases and J by 4 bases, with 11 bases between the two germline ends. The germline V gene encodes CDR1 MNHEY and CDR2 SMNVEV (reference sequence). The CDR3 is made up of 13 amino acids. The CDR3 nucleotides read TGTGCCAGCAGTACTAGAGGGGGCACTGAAGCTTTCTTT. Protein: CASSTRGGTEAFF.

At least ten counts were recorded for this clonotype. This chain joins TRBV28 and TRBJ2-7; 7 bases agree with TRBD2. The ends lost 6 bases at V and 4 bases at J; junction bases unmatched: 12. This CDR3 is built from 15 residues. CDR1 is MDHEN, CDR2 SYDVKM, per germline. CDR3: CASSAHRGRGYEQYF. The DNA for the CDR3 is TGTGCCAGCAGCGCCCACCGTGGGAGGGGTTACGAGCAGTACTTC.

This clonotype was picked up many times. The chain has TRBV27 and TRBJ1-2; D unresolved. The CDR3 loop spans 14 amino acids. With 3 bases removed from V and 9 bases from J, the gap between germline ends came to 17 bases. The germline V gene encodes CDR1 MNHEY and CDR2 SMNVEV (reference sequence). CDR3 nucleotides: TGTGCCAGCAGTTTTGGAGTGTCCGGGGATCGCTACACCTTC. It is translated as CASSFGVSGDRYTF.

This clonotype was seen ten or more times. The chain carries TRBV28 and TRBJ1-6; tentative D call: TRBD1 (6 bases). Trimming cost V 5 bases and J 10 bases, with 12 bases left between them. The CDR3 has 13 amino acids. Germline V lookup: CDR1 MDHEN, CDR2 SYDVKM. This chain's CDR3 is CASSLYGGSPLHF. The CDR3 DNA reads as TGTGCCAGCAGTCTATACGGGGGCTCACCCCTCCACTTT.

This clonotype was counted ten times or more. This chain uses TRBV2 with TRBJ2-7, with 8 nucleotides matching TRBD1. Per germline, CDR1 SNHLY and CDR2 FYNNEI. This CDR3 has 15 amino acids. The V gene end was trimmed by 5 bases and the J gene end by 5 bases; junction bases not matched to a gene: 11. CDR3: CASSLGQGVDNEQYF. The CDR3 nucleotides are TGTGCCAGCAGTCTTGGACAGGGTGTCGACAACGAGCAGTACTTC.

The genes are TRBV19 and TRBJ1-1; D is unclear. Germline loops: CDR1 LNHDA, CDR2 SQIVND (reference sequence). The CDR3 sequence is 14 residues long. Trimming took 3 bases from V and 5 from J, leaving 13 bases between them. The CDR3 sequence: CASSMGGPLTEAFF. The CDR3 bases are TGTGCCAGTAGTATGGGTGGGCCTCTGACTGAAGCTTTCTTT.

The rearrangement joins TRBV19 to TRBJ2-1; possibly TRBD2 for D (5 bases). V was clipped by 6 bases and J by 1 base, with 13 bases between them. This CDR3 comprises 15 residues. Germline CDR1 LNHDA, CDR2 SQIVND (reference sequence). As DNA, the CDR3 is TGTGCCAGTAGCCAAGTACTAGAATCCTACAATGAGCAGTTCTTC. Translated, it gives CASSQVLESYNEQFF.

This clonotype was observed at least ten times. This chain links TRBV18 with TRBJ2-1; D is unresolved. The V gene's germline CDR1 is KGHSH and CDR2 LQKENI. Trimming removed 1 base from V and 2 bases from J, with 12 bases in between. This CDR3 spans 16 amino acids. CDR3 amino acids: CASSPRNYGTYNEQFF. CDR3 nucleotides: TGTGCCAGCTCACCACGGAACTATGGCACCTACAATGAGCAGTTCTTC. Complete variable domain (other parts from reference TRBV18 and TRBJ2-1): NAGVMQNPRHLVRRRGQEARLRCSPMKGHSHVYWYRQLPEEGLKFMVYLQKENIIDESGMPKERFSAEFPKEGPSILRIQQVVRGDSAAYFCASSPRNYGTYNEQFFGPGTRLTVL.

J is TRBJ1-4 and V is TRBV4-2; D unclear. CDR1 is LGHNA, CDR2 YNFKEQ, per germline. The V gene lost 0 bases and the J gene lost 3 bases, with 11 bases spanning the gap. This CDR3 has 16 residues. The CDR3 loop reads CASSQDWSGANEKLFF. CDR3 coding DNA: TGTGCCAGCAGCCAAGATTGGTCCGGGGCTAATGAAAAACTGTTTTTT.

The CDR3 loop reads CASSNTGSGELFF. The CDR3 DNA reads as TGTGCCAGCAGCAACACAGGGTCCGGGGAGCTGTTTTTT. The chain links TRBV7-6 to TRBJ2-2; weak D call: TRBD1 (6 bases). There are 13 residues in the CDR3. From germline, CDR1 is SGHVS and CDR2 FNYEAQ. Trimming removed 5 bases at V and 6 bases at J, with 10 bases between.

This clonotype came up many times. The V call is TRBV27, the J call TRBJ2-1; 7 nucleotides match TRBD1. The junction had 18 bases not matched to a gene; V was cut back by 7 bases and J by 6 bases. The germline gives CDR1 MNHEY, CDR2 SMNVEV (reference sequence). The CDR3 is 17 amino acids. The DNA for the CDR3 is TGTGCCAGCACCCCACTACCCAGGGACAGAGACTCCAATGAGCAGTTCTTC. Protein sequence: CASTPLPRDRDSNEQFF.

This clonotype was counted at least ten times. The V gene is TRBV3-1, the J gene TRBJ2-2, with no clear D. The V and J ends lost 0 bases and 1 base respectively, with 3 bases between them. Germline V gene sequence: CDR1 LGHDT, CDR2 YNNKEL (reference sequence). The CDR3 is 14 amino acids. The CDR3 DNA is TGTGCCAGCAGCCAAGAAAGGAACACCGGGGAGCTGTTTTTT. Translation gives CASSQERNTGELFF.

This chain uses TRBV4-3 with TRBJ2-3; D is unclear. CDR3 length: 18 residues. Looked up from germline, CDR1 is LGHNA and CDR2 is YSLEER. V lost 0 bases and J 6 bases, leaving 22 bases between the germline ends. CDR3 bases: TGCGCCAGCAGCCAAGATACCGGGCCTATTGGAAGATTTGATACGCAGTATTTT. This encodes CASSQDTGPIGRFDTQYF.

This clonotype was seen at least ten times. The chain employs TRBV20-1 and TRBJ2-7, with D maybe TRBD1 (5 bases). CDR3 length: 13 amino acids. V was clipped by 0 bases and J by 1 base, with 7 bases between them. The germline V gene has CDR1 DFQATT and CDR2 SNEGSKA (reference sequence). The CDR3 DNA is TGCAGTGCTAGAGACGACAGTTCCTACGAGCAGTACTTC. It translates to CSARDDSSYEQYF.

This clonotype was recorded a few times. This chain joins TRBV7-9 and TRBJ2-7; possibly TRBD2 for D (5 bases). The CDR3 totals 15 residues. In germline, CDR1 is SEHNR, CDR2 FQNEAQ (reference sequence). Trimming took 5 bases from V and 3 from J, leaving 17 bases between them. The CDR3, as DNA: TGTGCCAGCAGCCCCCGGGAATCCGGGGACTACGAGCAGTACTTC. Its translation is CASSPRESGDYEQYF.

This clonotype was counted a few times. The J gene is TRBJ2-3, the V gene TRBV7-2; TRBD1 is a possible D gene (5 bases). The CDR3 runs 14 residues. Trimming took 5 bases from V and 2 from J, leaving 11 bases between them. Germline V gives CDR1 SGHTA, CDR2 FQGNSA. The CDR3 DNA reads TGTGCCAGCAGCCCGGACGGACACACAGATACGCAGTATTTT. Translated: CASSPDGHTDTQYF.

The table lists this clonotype with many counts. The rearrangement links TRBV2 to TRBJ2-1, with D unclear. The CDR3 consists of 11 residues. V was clipped by 8 bases and J by 8 bases, with 10 bases between them. Looked up from germline, CDR1 is SNHLY and CDR2 is FYNNEI. The CDR3 coding sequence is TGTGCCAGCGTATCAAGAGATGAGCAGTTCTTC. Its protein product is CASVSRDEQFF. The full variable domain, its missing parts supplied by reference TRBV2 and TRBJ2-1, is EPEVTQTPSHQVTQMGQEVILRCVPISNHLYFYWYRQILGQKVEFLVSFYNNEISEKSEIFDDQFSVERPDGSNFTLKIRSTKLEDSAMYFCASVSRDEQFFGPGTRLTVL.

This clonotype was found many times. The chain uses TRBV28 and TRBJ2-7, with D tentatively TRBD2 (5 bases). Trimming cost V 1 base and J 7 bases, with 8 bases left between them. Germline lookup yields CDR1 MDHEN and CDR2 SYDVKM. This CDR3 is built from 12 residues. In nucleotides, the CDR3 is TGTGCCAGCAGTTTATCGGGGAGTGAGCAGTACTTC. Amino acid sequence: CASSLSGSEQYF.

This clonotype was seen at least ten times. The CDR3 is CASSRQGSSYEQYF. DNA for the CDR3: TGTGCCAGCAGCCGTCAGGGGAGCTCCTACGAGCAGTACTTC. The chain carries TRBV12-3 or TRBV12-4 and TRBJ2-7; a weak D match, TRBD1 (6 bases). This CDR3 contains 14 residues. V was clipped by 6 bases and J by 0 bases, with 12 bases between them.

The chain has TRBV6-2 or TRBV6-3 and TRBJ1-2, with D unresolved. Deletions cut 6 bases from V and 8 bases from J, with 10 bases between. The germline CDR1 and CDR2 sequences are MNHEY and SVGEGT. There are 11 residues in the CDR3. CDR3: CASRLMRGYTF. CDR3 in DNA: TGTGCCAGCAGGCTAATGCGGGGCTACACCTTC.

This clonotype was picked up many times. The rearrangement uses TRBV12-3 or TRBV12-4 and TRBJ2-1; D uncertain. The CDR3 is made up of 14 amino acids. Between the trimmed V and J ends, which lost 2 bases and 5 bases, there was a span of 10 bases. The CDR3 coding sequence is TGTGCCAGCAGTTTACTCTCGTCGGACAATGAGCAGTTCTTC. Its translation is CASSLLSSDNEQFF.

This clonotype was detected a few times. The rearrangement uses TRBV5-1 and TRBJ2-1, with 8 bases matching TRBD1. Germline V gene data show CDR1 as SGHRS and CDR2 as YFSETQ. The CDR3 contains 13 residues. With 2 bases clipped from V and 8 bases from J, the junction kept 3 bases outside the gene matches. The CDR3 DNA reads TGCGCCAGCAGCTTAATGACAGGGGATGAGCAGTTCTTC. Translating it yields CASSLMTGDEQFF.

This clonotype has a count of ten or more. This chain joins TRBV12-3 or TRBV12-4 and TRBJ2-7; 9 bases are shared with TRBD2. The CDR3 spans 13 residues. The J segment lost 7 bases and the V segment lost 8 bases, leaving 9 bases of the junction unmatched. The CDR3 is CASRLAGLGEQYF. Written as DNA, the CDR3 is TGTGCCAGCCGGCTAGCGGGACTGGGAGAGCAGTACTTC.

The sample holds many counts of this clonotype. The chain is built from TRBV12-5 and TRBJ2-5; D unresolved. Germline values: CDR1 LGHNT, CDR2 FRNRAP. This CDR3 is 14 amino acids long. Trimming shortened V by 5 bases and J by 3 bases, and 13 bases separated the two germline ends. CDR3 DNA sequence: TGTGCTAGTGGTCGCCCTAGTCTCGAAGAGACCCAGTACTTC. This translates into CASGRPSLEETQYF.

V usage is TRBV24-1 and J usage is TRBJ2-2, with TRBD2 matching over 9 bases. Germline V gives CDR1 KGHDR, CDR2 SFDVKD. The CDR3 is 17 residues long. V gave up 6 bases and J gave up 0 bases; unmatched junction bases: 7. The CDR3 DNA follows: TGTGCCACCAGTACGCTAGCGGGAAACGCGAACACCGGGGAGCTGTTTTTT. It specifies CATSTLAGNANTGELFF.

This clonotype was found a few times. V is TRBV7-3 and J is TRBJ1-1; no firm D call. The CDR3 is 13 residues long. V was cut by 3 bases and J by 6 bases, with 11 bases left in between. CDR1 and CDR2 (germline): SGHTA, FQGTGA. CDR3 nucleotides: TGTGCCAGCAGCTTGTCGATCATGGCTGAAGCTTTCTTT. Translation gives CASSLSIMAEAFF.

This clonotype came up many times. The chain has TRBV28 and TRBJ1-4; 7 bases fit TRBD1. Germline trimming cut 3 bases from V and 6 bases from J; bases unmatched to any gene: 16. From germline, CDR1 is MDHEN and CDR2 SYDVKM. This CDR3 spans 18 amino acids. CDR3 amino acids: CASSFFPGGGGGDEKLFF. For the CDR3, the DNA is TGTGCCAGCAGTTTTTTCCCTGGAGGGGGAGGGGGCGATGAAAAACTGTTTTTT.